The 12 T cell receptor beta chains below come from one sample, sequenced in a study of Ad26.COV2.S vaccination and SARS-CoV-2 variants. This table comes from immunoSEQ multiplex PCR, and its TCRdb copy is limited to in-frame clones, with some not included. Of roughly 320,000 clones listed, roughly 91% were seen once; the top ten hold around 3.5%. The treatment denotes: roughly 18 received Ad26.COV2.S at low or high dose, single or two shots; about 5 received placebo; per-sample allocation not given. Samples were taken on day 63 after the first vaccine or placebo injection. This sample comprised peripheral blood, obtained in a trial of Ad26.COV2.S vaccine versus placebo. The origin of the receptors is a person aged 18-65 years who received the Ad26.COV2.S COVID-19 vaccine or a placebo.

The V gene is TRBV13, the J gene TRBJ1-1, with no clear D. Deletions cut 5 bases from V and 1 base from J, with 5 bases between. Germline CDR1 reads PRHDT; CDR2 reads FYEKMQ (reference sequence). The CDR3 is made up of 12 amino acids. The CDR3 is CASSIRNTEAFF. The CDR3 DNA reads as TGTGCCAGCAGCATAAGGAACACTGAAGCTTTCTTT.

The gene calls are TRBV4-3 and TRBJ1-1; D is possibly TRBD1 (6 bases). V lost 0 bases and J 1 base, leaving 12 bases between the germline ends. The CDR3 runs to 16 residues. Germline V gives CDR1 LGHNA, CDR2 YSLEER. The CDR3: CASSQDWTDENTEAFF. For the CDR3, the DNA is TGCGCCAGCAGCCAAGATTGGACAGATGAGAACACTGAAGCTTTCTTT.

The CDR3 DNA sequence: TGTGCCTGGAGTCCCGGGACAGGGGGCCGAGAGACCCAGTACTTC. As protein: CAWSPGTGGRETQYF. This chain connects TRBV30 to TRBJ2-5; 12 bases line up with TRBD1. The germline V gene has CDR1 GTSNPN and CDR2 SVGIG (reference sequence). CDR3 length: 15 amino acids. V was pared by 2 bases and J by 4 bases, with 5 bases of the junction left unmatched.

The chain recombines TRBV4-1 with TRBJ2-5; D assignment may be TRBD1 or TRBD2 (5 bases each). V was trimmed by 3 bases and J by 1 base, leaving 15 bases between them. The CDR3 sequence is 16 residues long. Germline-derived CDR1 and CDR2 are MGHRA and YSYEKL. CDR3 in amino acids: CASSHKGPNLQETQYF. Here the CDR3 DNA reads TGCGCCAGCAGCCATAAGGGACCCAACCTCCAAGAGACCCAGTACTTC.

The rearrangement joins TRBV12-5 to TRBJ2-3; TRBD2 is a possible D gene (5 bases). Trimming left V 5 bases short and J 6 bases short, with 18 bases between. Germline lookup yields CDR1 LGHNT and CDR2 FRNRAP. The CDR3 extends over 15 amino acids. CDR3: CASGRGPTVRDTQYF. CDR3 DNA: TGTGCTAGTGGTCGCGGGCCCACAGTCAGGGATACGCAGTATTTT.

This clone was seen many times. The chain links TRBV30 to TRBJ2-2, with D possibly TRBD2 on 7 matching bases. Trimming removed 4 bases at V and 6 bases at J, with 12 bases between. This CDR3 has 13 amino acids. Germline CDR1 reads GTSNPN; CDR2 reads SVGIG (reference sequence). Here the CDR3 DNA reads TGTGCCTGGAAAACAGGGAGGGCCGGGGAGCTGTTTTTT. As protein: CAWKTGRAGELFF.

V gene TRBV7-3 combines with J gene TRBJ1-2; a weak D match, TRBD1 (6 bases). Trimming took off 5 bases at V and 6 bases at J, with 13 bases between the two ends. Germline values: CDR1 SGHTA, CDR2 FQGTGA. CDR3 length equals 13 residues. For the CDR3, the DNA is TGTGCCAGCAGCAGTACAGGGACCCATGGCTACACCTTC. It codes for CASSSTGTHGYTF.

V gene TRBV7-9 combines with J gene TRBJ2-1, with D maybe TRBD2 (5 bases). Per the germline V gene, CDR1 is SEHNR and CDR2 is FQNEAQ (reference sequence). The CDR3 covers 18 residues. V was shortened by 3 bases and J by 3 bases, with 21 bases between the two germline ends. The CDR3 loop is CASSFRGEETHLYNEQFF. Written as DNA, the CDR3 is TGTGCCAGCAGCTTTCGGGGTGAGGAGACCCATCTCTACAATGAGCAGTTCTTC.

The chain uses TRBV18 and TRBJ1-3; 9 bases are a match to TRBD1. The CDR3 contains 17 residues. V was pared by 5 bases and J by 8 bases, with 16 bases of the junction left unmatched. Germline-derived CDR1 and CDR2 are KGHSH and LQKENI. CDR3 bases: TGTGCCAGCTCATCCTACTCCGGGACAGGGTCGGGGGACACCATATATTTT. Translating it yields CASSSYSGTGSGDTIYF.

This clone has just a few counts. The chain is built from TRBV19 and TRBJ1-5, with 7 nucleotides matching TRBD1. CDR3 length: 15 residues. The V gene end was trimmed by 6 bases and the J gene end by 1 base; junction bases not matched to a gene: 6. Looked up from germline, CDR1 is LNHDA and CDR2 is SQIVND (reference sequence). The CDR3 sequence is CASSRADRSNQPQHF. DNA of the CDR3: TGTGCCAGTAGCCGAGCGGACAGGAGCAATCAGCCCCAGCATTTT. Using reference TRBV19 and TRBJ1-5 for the parts outside the CDR3, the full variable domain is DGGITQSPKYLFRKEGQNVTLSCEQNLNHDAMYWYRQDPGQGLRLIYYSQIVNDFQKGDIAEGYSVSREKKESFPLTVTSAQKNPTAFYLCASSRADRSNQPQHFGDGTRLSIL.

This clone showed up just a few times. This chain links TRBV19 with TRBJ2-7, with 9 positions matching TRBD1. In germline, CDR1 is LNHDA, CDR2 SQIVND (reference sequence). There are 16 residues in the CDR3. V shed 2 bases, J shed 5 bases, and the junction held 10 bases outside the gene matches. CDR3 nucleotide sequence: TGTGCCAGTAGTATAAGTGGGGGGACAGGGTCGGACGAGCAGTACTTC. This gives the protein CASSISGGTGSDEQYF.

This chain links TRBV5-4 with TRBJ1-3, with D possibly TRBD1 on 6 matching bases. The CDR3 length is 15 residues. V lost 4 bases and J 1 base, leaving 12 bases between the germline ends. Germline CDR1 is SGHNT and CDR2 is YYREEE (reference sequence). CDR3: CASSPTDSSGNTIYF. The CDR3 DNA is TGTGCCAGCAGCCCCACGGACAGTTCTGGAAACACCATATATTTT.